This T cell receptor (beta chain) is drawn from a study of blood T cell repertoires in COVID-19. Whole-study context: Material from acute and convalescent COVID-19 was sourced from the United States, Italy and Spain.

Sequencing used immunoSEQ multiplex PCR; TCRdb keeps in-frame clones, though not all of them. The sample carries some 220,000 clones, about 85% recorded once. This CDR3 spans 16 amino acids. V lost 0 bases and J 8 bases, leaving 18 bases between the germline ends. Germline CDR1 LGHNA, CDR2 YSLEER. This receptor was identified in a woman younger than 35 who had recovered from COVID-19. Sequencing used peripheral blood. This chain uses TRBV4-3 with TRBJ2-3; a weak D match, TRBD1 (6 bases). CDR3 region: CASSQDRMGALGTQYF. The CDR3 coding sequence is TGCGCCAGCAGCCAAGATAGGATGGGGGCCCTTGGTACGCAGTATTTT.